Sequencing of this TCR beta chain was carried out in a study of blood T cell repertoires in COVID-19. On the study more broadly: Material from acute and convalescent COVID-19 was sourced from the United States, Italy and Spain. PBMCs, B-cell-depleted T cells, or T cells were the source of the cDNA or gDNA that made up the material.

CDR3 length: 16 residues. V lost 1 base to trimming and J lost 1 base; unmatched junction nucleotides: 4. The germline gives CDR1 LGHNA, CDR2 YNFKEQ. Authors' data handling: Amplification of reference gene primers was used by the study to estimate nucleated cell counts. Clones were sequenced by immunoSEQ multiplex PCR, and TCRdb holds only the in-frame ones, with some missing. Clone size and V and J calls were adopted from that table, with D and trimming inferred from the DNA. The sample lists more than 150,000 clones, about 77% seen once, with roughly 14% in the top ten. This receptor was taken from an elderly woman with acute or convalescent COVID-19. The sample was peripheral blood. The V and J genes are TRBV4-2 and TRBJ2-5; 9 bases are a match to TRBD2. The CDR3 nucleotides are TGTGCCAGCAGCCAAGCTAGCGGGGCCACCCAAGAGACCCAGTACTTC. It specifies CASSQASGATQETQYF.